This T cell receptor (beta chain) was documented in a study of T cells in Graves' hyperthyroidism and ophthalmopathy. There were TCR beta CDR3 regions amplified from RNA transcripts. HTBI primers were employed in a first-round RT-PCR of the TCR CDR3. MiXCR, applied by TCRdb to the multiplex PCR reads, yields one record per CDR3 protein. The sample consists of under 550,000 distinct CDR3 sequences, around 13% of them appearing once. This clonotype came up many times. On the basis of clinical symptoms, serum thyroxine and TRAb, thyroid ultrasound and orbital computed tomography, diagnoses were made. What was sequenced was blood. The clonotype was recovered from a woman aged 18-29 years with Graves' hyperthyroidism.

The CDR3 sequence is CASAGSDTQYF. In nucleotides, the CDR3 is TGTGCCAGCGCGGGCTCGGATACGCAGTATTTT. V gene TRBV28 combines with J gene TRBJ2-3; D may be TRBD2 (5 bases). In germline, CDR1 is MDHEN, CDR2 SYDVKM. Trimming cost V 8 bases and J 6 bases, with 9 bases left between them. The CDR3 runs to 11 residues.